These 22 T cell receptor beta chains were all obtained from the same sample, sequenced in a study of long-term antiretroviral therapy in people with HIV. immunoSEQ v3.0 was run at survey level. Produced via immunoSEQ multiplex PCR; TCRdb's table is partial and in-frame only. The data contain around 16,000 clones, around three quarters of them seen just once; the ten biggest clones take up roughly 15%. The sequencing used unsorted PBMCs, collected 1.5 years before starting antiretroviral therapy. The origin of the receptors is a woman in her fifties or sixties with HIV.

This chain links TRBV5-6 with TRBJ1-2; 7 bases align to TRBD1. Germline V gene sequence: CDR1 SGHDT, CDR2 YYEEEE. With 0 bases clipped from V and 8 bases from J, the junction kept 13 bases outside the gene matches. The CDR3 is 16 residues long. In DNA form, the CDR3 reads TGTGCCAGCAGCTTGGGGACAGGCTCCCTGTTGTACGGCTACACCTTC. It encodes CASSLGTGSLLYGYTF.

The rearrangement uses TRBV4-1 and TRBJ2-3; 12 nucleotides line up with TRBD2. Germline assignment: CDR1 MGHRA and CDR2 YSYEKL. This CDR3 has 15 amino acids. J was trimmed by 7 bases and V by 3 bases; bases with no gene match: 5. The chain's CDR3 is CASSQTSGGWNTQYF. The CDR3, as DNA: TGCGCCAGCAGCCAGACTAGCGGGGGTTGGAATACGCAGTATTTT.

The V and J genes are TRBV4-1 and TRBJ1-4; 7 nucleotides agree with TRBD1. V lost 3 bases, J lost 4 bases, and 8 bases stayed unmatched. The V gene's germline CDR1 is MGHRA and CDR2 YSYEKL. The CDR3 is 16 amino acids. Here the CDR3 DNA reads TGCGCCAGCAGCCATGCTCCGGGACAGCGTAATGAAAAACTGTTTTTT. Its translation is CASSHAPGQRNEKLFF.

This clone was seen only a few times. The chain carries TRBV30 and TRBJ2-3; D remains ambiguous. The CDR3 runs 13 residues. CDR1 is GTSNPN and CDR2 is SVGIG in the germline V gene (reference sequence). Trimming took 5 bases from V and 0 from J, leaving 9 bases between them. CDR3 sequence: CAWHRASTDTQYF. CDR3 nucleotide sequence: TGTGCCTGGCACCGTGCTAGCACAGATACGCAGTATTTT.

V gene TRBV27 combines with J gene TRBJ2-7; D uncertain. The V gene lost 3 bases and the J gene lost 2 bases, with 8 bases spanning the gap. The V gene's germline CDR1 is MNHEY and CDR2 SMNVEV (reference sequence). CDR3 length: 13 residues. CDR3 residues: CASSFGRTYEQYF. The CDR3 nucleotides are TGTGCCAGCAGTTTCGGTCGTACCTACGAGCAGTACTTC.

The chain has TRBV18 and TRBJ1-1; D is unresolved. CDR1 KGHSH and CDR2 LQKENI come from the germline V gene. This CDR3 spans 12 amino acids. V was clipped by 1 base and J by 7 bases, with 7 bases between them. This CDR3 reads CASSPREGEAFF. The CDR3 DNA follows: TGTGCCAGCTCACCACGGGAGGGTGAAGCTTTCTTT.

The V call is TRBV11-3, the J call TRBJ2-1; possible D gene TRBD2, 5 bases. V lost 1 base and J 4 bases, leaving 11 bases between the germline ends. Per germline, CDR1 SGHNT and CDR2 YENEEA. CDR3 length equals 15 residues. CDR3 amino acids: CASSLGTRGYNEQFF. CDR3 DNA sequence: TGTGCCAGCAGCTTAGGGACCAGAGGGTACAATGAGCAGTTCTTC.

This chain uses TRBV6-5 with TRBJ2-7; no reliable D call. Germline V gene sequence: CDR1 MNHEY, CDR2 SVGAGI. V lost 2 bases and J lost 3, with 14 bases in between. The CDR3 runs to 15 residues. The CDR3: CASSYRALTRYEQYF. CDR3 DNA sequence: TGTGCCAGCAGTTACCGGGCCCTGACCCGCTACGAGCAGTACTTC.

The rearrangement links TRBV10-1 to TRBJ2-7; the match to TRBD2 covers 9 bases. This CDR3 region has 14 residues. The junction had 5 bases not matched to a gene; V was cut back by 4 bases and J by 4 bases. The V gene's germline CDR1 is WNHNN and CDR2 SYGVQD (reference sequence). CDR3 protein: CASSGLAVHYEQYV. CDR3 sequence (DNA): TGCGCCAGCAGTGGACTAGCGGTACATTACGAGCAGTACGTC.

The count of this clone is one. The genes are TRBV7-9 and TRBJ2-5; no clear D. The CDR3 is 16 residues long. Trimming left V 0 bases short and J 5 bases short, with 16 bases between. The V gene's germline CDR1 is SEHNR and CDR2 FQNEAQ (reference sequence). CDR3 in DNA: TGTGCCAGCAGCTTAGCTTCAGGATGGAAAGGGGAGACCCAGTACTTC. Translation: CASSLASGWKGETQYF.

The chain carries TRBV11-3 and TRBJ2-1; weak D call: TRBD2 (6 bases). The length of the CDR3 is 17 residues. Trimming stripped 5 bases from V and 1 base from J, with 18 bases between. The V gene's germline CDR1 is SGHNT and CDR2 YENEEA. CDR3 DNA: TGTGCCAGCAGCCCCCGTGGCGGGGTAGGGTCCTACAATGAGCAGTTCTTC. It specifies CASSPRGGVGSYNEQFF.

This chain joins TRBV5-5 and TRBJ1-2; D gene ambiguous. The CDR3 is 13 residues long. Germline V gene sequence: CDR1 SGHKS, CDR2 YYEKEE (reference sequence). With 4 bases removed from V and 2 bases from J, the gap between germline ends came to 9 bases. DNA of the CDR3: TGTGCCAGCAGCATTCGAGAGAACTATGGCTACACCTTC. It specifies CASSIRENYGYTF.

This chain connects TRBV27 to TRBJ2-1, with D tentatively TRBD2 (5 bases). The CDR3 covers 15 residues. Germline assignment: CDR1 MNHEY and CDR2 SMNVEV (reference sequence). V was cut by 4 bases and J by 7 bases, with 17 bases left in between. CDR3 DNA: TGTGCCAGCAGTTCCCCGATGCGGGCCATTAATGAGCAGTTCTTC. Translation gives CASSSPMRAINEQFF.

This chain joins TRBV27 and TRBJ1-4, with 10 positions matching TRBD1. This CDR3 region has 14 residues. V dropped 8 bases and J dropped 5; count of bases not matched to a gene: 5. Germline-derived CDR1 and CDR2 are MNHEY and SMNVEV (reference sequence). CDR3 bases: TGTGCCAGCTGTGACAGGGGGCGGAATGAAAAACTGTTTTTT. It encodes CASCDRGRNEKLFF.

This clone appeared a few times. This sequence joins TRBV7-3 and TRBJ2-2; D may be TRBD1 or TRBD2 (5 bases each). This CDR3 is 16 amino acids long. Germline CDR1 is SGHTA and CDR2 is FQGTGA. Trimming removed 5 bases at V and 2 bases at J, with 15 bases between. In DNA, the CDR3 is TGTGCCAGCAGCCCGAGCCGGGACGGTAACACCGGGGAGCTGTTTTTT. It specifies CASSPSRDGNTGELFF. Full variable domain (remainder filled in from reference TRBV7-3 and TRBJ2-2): GAGVSQTPSNKVTEKGKYVELRCDPISGHTALYWYRQSLGQGPEFLIYFQGTGAADDSGLPNDRFFAVRPEGSVSTLKIQRTERGDSAVYLCASSPSRDGNTGELFFGEGSRLTVL.

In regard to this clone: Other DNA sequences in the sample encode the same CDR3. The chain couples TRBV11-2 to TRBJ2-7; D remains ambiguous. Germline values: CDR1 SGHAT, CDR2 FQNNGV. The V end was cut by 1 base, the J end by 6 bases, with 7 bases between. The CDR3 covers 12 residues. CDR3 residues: CASSLVKGEQYF. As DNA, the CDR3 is TGTGCCAGCAGCTTAGTTAAAGGCGAGCAGTACTTC. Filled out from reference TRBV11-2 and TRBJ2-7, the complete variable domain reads EAGVAQSPRYKIIEKRQSVAFWCNPISGHATLYWYQQILGQGPKLLIQFQNNGVVDDSQLPKDRFSAERLKGVDSTLKIQPAKLEDSAVYLCASSLVKGEQYFGPGTRLTVT.

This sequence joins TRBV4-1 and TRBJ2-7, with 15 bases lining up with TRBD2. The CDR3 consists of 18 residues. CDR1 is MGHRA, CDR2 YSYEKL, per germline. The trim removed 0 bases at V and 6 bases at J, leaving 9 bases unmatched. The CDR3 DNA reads TGCGCCAGCAGCCAAGACCCCTCCGGGACTAGCGGGGGGCGCGAGCAGTACTTC. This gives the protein CASSQDPSGTSGGREQYF.

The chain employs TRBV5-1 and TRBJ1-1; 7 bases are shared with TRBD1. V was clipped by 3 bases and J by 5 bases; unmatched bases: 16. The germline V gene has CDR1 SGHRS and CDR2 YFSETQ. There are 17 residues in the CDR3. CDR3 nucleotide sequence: TGCGCCAGCAGCTCCGAAACAGGGGAGTGGGGGGGAACTGAAGCTTTCTTT. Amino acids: CASSSETGEWGGTEAFF.

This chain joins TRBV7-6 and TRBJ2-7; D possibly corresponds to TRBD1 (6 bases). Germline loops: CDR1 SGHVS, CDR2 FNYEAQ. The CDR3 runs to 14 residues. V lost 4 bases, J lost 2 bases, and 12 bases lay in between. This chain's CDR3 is CASSSFDRPYEQYF. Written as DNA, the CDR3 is TGTGCCAGCAGCTCCTTCGACAGGCCCTACGAGCAGTACTTC.

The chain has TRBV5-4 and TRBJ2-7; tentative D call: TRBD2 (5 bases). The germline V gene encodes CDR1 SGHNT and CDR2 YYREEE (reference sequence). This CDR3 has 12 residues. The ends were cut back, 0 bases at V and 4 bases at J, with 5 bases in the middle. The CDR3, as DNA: TGTGCCAGCAGCTTGGGAGGGTACGAGCAGTACTTC. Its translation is CASSLGGYEQYF.

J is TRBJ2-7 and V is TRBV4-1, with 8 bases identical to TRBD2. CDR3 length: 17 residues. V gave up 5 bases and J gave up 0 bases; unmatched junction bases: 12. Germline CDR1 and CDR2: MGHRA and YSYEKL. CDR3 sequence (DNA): TGCGCCAGCAGCGTACCTGTAGCGGGGCTTCCCTCCTACGAGCAGTACTTC. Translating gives CASSVPVAGLPSYEQYF.

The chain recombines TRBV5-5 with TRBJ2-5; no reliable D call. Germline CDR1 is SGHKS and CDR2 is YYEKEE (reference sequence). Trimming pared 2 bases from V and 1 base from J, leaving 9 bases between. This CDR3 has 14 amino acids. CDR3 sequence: CASSLHGAQETQYF. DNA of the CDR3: TGTGCCAGCAGCTTACATGGTGCCCAAGAGACCCAGTACTTC.